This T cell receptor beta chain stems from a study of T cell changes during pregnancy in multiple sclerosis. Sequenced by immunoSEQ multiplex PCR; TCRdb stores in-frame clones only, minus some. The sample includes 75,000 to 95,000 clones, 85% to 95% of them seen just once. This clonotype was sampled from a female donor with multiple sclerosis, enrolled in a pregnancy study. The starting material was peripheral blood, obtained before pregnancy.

The CDR3 reads CASSEYGGGNEQFF. CDR3 nucleotides: TGTGCCAGCAGTGAATACGGGGGAGGCAATGAGCAGTTCTTC. This chain connects TRBV25-1 to TRBJ2-1; tentatively, D is TRBD2 (6 bases). From germline, CDR1 is MGHDK and CDR2 SYGVNS. This CDR3 contains 14 residues. V was cut by 0 bases and J by 6 bases, with 9 bases left in between.